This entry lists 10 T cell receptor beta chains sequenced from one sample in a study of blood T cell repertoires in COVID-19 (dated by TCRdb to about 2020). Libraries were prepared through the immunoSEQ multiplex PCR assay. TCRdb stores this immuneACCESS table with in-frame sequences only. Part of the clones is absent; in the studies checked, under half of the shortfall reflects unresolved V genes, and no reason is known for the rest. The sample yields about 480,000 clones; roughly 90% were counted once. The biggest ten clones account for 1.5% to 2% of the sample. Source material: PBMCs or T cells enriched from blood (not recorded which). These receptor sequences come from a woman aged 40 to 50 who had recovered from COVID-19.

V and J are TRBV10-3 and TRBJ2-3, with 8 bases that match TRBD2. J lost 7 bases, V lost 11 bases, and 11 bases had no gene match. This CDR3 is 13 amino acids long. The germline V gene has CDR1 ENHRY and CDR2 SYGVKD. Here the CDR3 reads CALAPGLDNTQYF. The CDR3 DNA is TGTGCCCTCGCTCCGGGACTAGATAATACGCAGTATTTT.

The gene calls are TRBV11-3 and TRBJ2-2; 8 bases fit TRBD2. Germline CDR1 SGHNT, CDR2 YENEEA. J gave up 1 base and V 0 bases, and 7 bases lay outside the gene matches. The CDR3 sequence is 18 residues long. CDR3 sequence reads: CASSLEVTSGRNTGELFF. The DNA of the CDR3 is TGTGCCAGCAGCTTAGAAGTCACTAGCGGAAGGAACACCGGGGAGCTGTTTTTT.

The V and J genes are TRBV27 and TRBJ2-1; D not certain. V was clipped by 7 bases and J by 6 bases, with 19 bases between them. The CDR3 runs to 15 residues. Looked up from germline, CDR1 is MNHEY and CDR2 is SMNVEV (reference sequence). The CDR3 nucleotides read TGTGCCAGCACTATCCCCCTAGGCGACGTCAATGAGCAGTTCTTC. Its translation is CASTIPLGDVNEQFF.

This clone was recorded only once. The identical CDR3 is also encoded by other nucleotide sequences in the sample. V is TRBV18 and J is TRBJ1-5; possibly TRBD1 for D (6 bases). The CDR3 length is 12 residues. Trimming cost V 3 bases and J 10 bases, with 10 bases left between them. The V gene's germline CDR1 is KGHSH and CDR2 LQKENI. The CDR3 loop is CASSPPGQPQHF. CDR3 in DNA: TGTGCCAGCTCACCGCCGGGACAACCCCAGCATTTT.

CDR3 residues: CASSPLAGTNTGELFF. The CDR3 region has the DNA TGCGCCAGCAGCCCCCTAGCGGGAACGAACACCGGGGAGCTGTTTTTT. This chain links TRBV4-3 with TRBJ2-2; 9 positions agree with TRBD2. Trimming cost V 4 bases and J 0 bases; bases outside gene matches: 3. Germline CDR1 LGHNA, CDR2 YSLEER. The CDR3 has 16 amino acids.

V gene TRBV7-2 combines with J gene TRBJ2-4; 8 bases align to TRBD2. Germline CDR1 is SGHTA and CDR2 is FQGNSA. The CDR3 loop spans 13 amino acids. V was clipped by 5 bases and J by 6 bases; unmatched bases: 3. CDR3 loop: CASSLLAANIQYF. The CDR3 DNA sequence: TGTGCCAGCAGCCTACTAGCGGCAAACATTCAGTACTTC.

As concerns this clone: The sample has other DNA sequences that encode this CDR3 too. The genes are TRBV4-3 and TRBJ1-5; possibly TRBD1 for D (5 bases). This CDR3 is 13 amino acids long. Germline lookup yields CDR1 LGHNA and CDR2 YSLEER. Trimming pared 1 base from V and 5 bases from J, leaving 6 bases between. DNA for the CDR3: TGCGCCAGCAGCCAAGTCAGGGATCAGCCCCAGCATTTT. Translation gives CASSQVRDQPQHF.

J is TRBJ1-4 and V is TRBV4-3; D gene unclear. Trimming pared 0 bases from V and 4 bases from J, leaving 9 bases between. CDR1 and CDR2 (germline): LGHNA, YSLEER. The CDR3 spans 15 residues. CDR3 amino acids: CASSQDVGSNEKLFF. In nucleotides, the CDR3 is TGCGCCAGCAGCCAAGATGTGGGCAGTAATGAAAAACTGTTTTTT.

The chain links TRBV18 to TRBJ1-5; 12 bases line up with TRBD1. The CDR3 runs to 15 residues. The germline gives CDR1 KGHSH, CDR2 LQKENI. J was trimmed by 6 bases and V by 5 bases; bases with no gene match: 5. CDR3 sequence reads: CASSSGQGAGQPQHF. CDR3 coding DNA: TGTGCCAGCTCATCGGGACAGGGGGCAGGTCAGCCCCAGCATTTT.

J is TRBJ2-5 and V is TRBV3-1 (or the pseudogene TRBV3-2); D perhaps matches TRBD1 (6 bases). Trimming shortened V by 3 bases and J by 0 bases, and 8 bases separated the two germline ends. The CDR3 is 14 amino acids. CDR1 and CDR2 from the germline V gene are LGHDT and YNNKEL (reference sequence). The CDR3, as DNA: TGTGCCAGCAGCCAGCAGGGGTACCAAGAGACCCAGTACTTC. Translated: CASSQQGYQETQYF.